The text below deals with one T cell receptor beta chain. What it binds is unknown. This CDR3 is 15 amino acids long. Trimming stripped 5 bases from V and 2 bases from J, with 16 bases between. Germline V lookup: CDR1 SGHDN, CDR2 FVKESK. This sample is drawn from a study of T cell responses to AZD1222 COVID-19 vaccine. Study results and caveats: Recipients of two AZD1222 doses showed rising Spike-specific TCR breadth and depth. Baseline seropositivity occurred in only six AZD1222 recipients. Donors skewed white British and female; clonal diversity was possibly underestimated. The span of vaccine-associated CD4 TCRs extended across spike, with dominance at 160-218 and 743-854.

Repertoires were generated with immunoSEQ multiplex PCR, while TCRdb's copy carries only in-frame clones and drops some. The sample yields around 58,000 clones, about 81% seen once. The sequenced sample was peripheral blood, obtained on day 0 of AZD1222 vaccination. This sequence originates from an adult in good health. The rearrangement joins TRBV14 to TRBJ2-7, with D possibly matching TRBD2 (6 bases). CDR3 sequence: CASSSYGGGTYEQYF. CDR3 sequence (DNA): TGTGCCAGCAGCAGCTATGGGGGAGGAACCTACGAGCAGTACTTC.